This TCR beta chain was captured by sequencing in a study of T cell changes during pregnancy in multiple sclerosis. Assay used: immunoSEQ multiplex PCR; TCRdb lists only in-frame clones, some missing. The sample carries 70,000 or so clones, around 92% recorded once. Germline loops: CDR1 LNHDA, CDR2 SQIVND (reference sequence). V gave up 0 bases and J gave up 7 bases; unmatched junction bases: 5. This CDR3 is built from 16 residues. The specimen was peripheral blood, collected in the third trimester of pregnancy. This chain uses TRBV19 with TRBJ1-6, with 8 bases lining up with TRBD1. This TCR was recovered from a female donor in good health, enrolled as a control in a pregnancy study. As DNA, the CDR3 is TGTGCCAGTAGTATAGACAGGGGGCTTTGGAATTCACCCCTCCACTTT. Residues: CASSIDRGLWNSPLHF.